The clone carrying this T cell receptor (beta chain) was counted a single time. The antigen is not known. Germline CDR1 reads SEHNR; CDR2 reads FQNEAQ (reference sequence). This CDR3 has 16 amino acids. The V gene lost 2 bases and the J gene lost 6 bases, with 16 bases spanning the gap. Measured with immunoSEQ multiplex PCR; TCRdb has only the in-frame clones, and not every one. The profile shows around 200,000 clones, roughly 65% of them singletons. These data are taken from a study of cytotoxic CD8 clonotypes in ibrutinib-treated CLL. The study's findings and limits: Clonality grew at ibrutinib response; at progression, it decreased back toward baseline.

The chain is built from TRBV7-9 and TRBJ1-4, with no clear D. The TCR originated in a human donor with chronic lymphocytic leukemia. Sequencing used PBMCs, obtained after 12 months of ibrutinib treatment. For the CDR3, the DNA is TGTGCCAGCAGCTTAATCAGTACACGGGTTTATGAAAAACTGTTTTTT. It translates to CASSLISTRVYEKLFF.